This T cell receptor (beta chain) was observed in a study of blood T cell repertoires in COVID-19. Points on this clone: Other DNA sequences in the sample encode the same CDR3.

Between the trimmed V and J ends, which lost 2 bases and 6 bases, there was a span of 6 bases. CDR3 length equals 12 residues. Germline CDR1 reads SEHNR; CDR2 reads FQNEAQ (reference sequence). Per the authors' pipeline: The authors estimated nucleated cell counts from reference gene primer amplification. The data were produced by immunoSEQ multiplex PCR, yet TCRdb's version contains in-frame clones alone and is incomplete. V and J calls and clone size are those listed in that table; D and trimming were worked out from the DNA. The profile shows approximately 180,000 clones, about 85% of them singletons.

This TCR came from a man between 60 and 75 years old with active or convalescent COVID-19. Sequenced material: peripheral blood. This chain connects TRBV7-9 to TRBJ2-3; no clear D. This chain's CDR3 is CASSLSRDTQYF. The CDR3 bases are TGTGCCAGCAGCTTAAGTCGGGATACGCAGTATTTT.